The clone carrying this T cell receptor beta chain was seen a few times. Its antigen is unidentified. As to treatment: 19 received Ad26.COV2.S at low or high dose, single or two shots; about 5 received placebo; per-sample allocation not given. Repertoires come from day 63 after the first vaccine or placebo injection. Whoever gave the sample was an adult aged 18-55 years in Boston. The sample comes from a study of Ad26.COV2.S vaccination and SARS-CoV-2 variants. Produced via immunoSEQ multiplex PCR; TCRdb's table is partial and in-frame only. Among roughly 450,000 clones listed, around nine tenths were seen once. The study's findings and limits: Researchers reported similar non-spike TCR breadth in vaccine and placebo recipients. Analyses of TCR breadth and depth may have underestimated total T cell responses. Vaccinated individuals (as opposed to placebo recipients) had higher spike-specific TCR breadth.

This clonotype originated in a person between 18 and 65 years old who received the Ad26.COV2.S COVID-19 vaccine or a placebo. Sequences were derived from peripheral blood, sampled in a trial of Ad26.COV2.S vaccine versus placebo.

For the CDR3, the DNA is TGCGCCAGCAGCCCACAACTAGCGGGAGTGTTCGAGCAGTACTTC. Its translation is CASSPQLAGVFEQYF. The rearrangement links TRBV4-1 to TRBJ2-7; TRBD2 agrees at 11 bases. CDR3 length: 15 residues. The junction had 8 bases not matched to a gene; V was cut back by 4 bases and J by 6 bases. Germline assignment: CDR1 MGHRA and CDR2 YSYEKL.